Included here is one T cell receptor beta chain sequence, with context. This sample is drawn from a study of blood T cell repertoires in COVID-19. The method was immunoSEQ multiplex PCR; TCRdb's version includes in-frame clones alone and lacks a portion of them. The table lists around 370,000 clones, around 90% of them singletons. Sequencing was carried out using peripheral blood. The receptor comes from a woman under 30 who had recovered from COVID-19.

CDR3 sequence: CASSPGDRVGGYTF. The CDR3 nucleotides are TGTGCCAGCAGCCCAGGGGACAGGGTTGGCGGCTACACCTTC. V and J are TRBV7-2 and TRBJ1-2; 9 nucleotides agree with TRBD1. Germline CDR1 SGHTA, CDR2 FQGNSA. The V and J ends lost 5 bases and 8 bases, in that order; junction bases with no gene match: 9. This CDR3 is 14 amino acids long.